The clone carrying this T cell receptor (beta chain) has only one observation. The sample belongs to a study of blood T cell repertoires in COVID-19. Across the whole study: Acute-phase and convalescent COVID-19 samples originated in the United States, Italy and Spain. PBMCs, B-cell-depleted T cells, or T cells were the source of the cDNA or gDNA that made up the material.

As processed by the authors: Cell counts per sample came from amplifying reference gene primers. Profiling relied on immunoSEQ multiplex PCR, and the TCRdb table lists in-frame clones only, not all of them. Clonal size and the V and J genes are those of that table, whereas D and trimming came from the DNA. The data show about 250,000 clones, with 70% to 90% seen just once and under 4.5% held by the top ten. This TCR derives from a man aged 45 to 65 with acute or convalescent COVID-19. Sequenced sample: peripheral blood.

CDR3 bases: TGTGCCAGCACCGATCCCGGGGTTACCTACGAGCAGTACTTC. Amino acids: CASTDPGVTYEQYF. The genes are TRBV4-2 and TRBJ2-7, with D possibly being TRBD2 (5 bases). The germline V gene has CDR1 LGHNA and CDR2 YNFKEQ. This CDR3 has 14 amino acids. Trimming took 7 bases from V and 2 from J, leaving 15 bases between them.